This TCR beta chain appears in the sequencing data of a study of cytomegalovirus exposure and HLA in healthy donors. The germline CDR1 and CDR2 sequences are SNHLY and FYNNEI. V lost 9 bases, J lost 5 bases, and 13 bases lay in between. This CDR3 has 12 amino acids. On this clone itself: The same CDR3 is also encoded by other DNA sequences in this sample.

A multiplex PCR was run with 60 Vbeta primers and 13 Jbeta primers. Using immunoSEQ multiplex PCR, the repertoire was profiled, and TCRdb retains in-frame clones only, with some absent. The top ten clones hold more than 1.5% of a sample with about 260,000 clones, approximately 84% of them seen once. The source is a woman in her thirties or forties in good health and CMV-seropositive. The gene calls are TRBV2 and TRBJ2-5; a possible D gene is TRBD1 (5 bases). Sequencing used PBMCs. The CDR3 DNA follows: TGTGCCAGTAGCCAGGGTAGGGAGACCCAGTACTTC. Residues: CASSQGRETQYF. The full variable domain, rest sourced from reference TRBV2 and TRBJ2-5, is EPEVTQTPSHQVTQMGQEVILRCVPISNHLYFYWYRQILGQKVEFLVSFYNNEISEKSEIFDDQFSVERPDGSNFTLKIRSTKLEDSAMYFCASSQGRETQYFGPGTRLLVL.